This TCR beta chain is drawn from a study of human thymus T cells. In the case of this clone: What it binds is not known.

The thymus tissue came from resections taken during corrective heart surgery. The people who donated were healthy Finnish babies having corrective surgery for congenital heart defects. The germline V gene encodes CDR1 SEHNR and CDR2 FQNEAQ (reference sequence). This CDR3 comprises 19 residues. The V gene end was trimmed by 2 bases and the J gene end by 4 bases; junction bases not matched to a gene: 15. TCRdb's table, derived via immunoSEQ multiplex PCR, lists solely in-frame clones and lacks some. The sample gives about 130,000 clones, around 94% of which show up once; 0.02% to 0.03% is in the top ten. Study conclusions and caveats: Usage of V and J genes appeared biased in thymic and blood repertoires. Thymic TCR repertoires of unrelated people reportedly overlapped highly.

The chain couples TRBV7-9 to TRBJ2-2, with 8 bases that match TRBD1. The receptor comes from a boy in the first two years of life with a congenital heart defect but otherwise immunologically healthy. Sequences were obtained from thymus tissue. CDR3 region: CASSLLDYKDRDFTGELFF. The CDR3 DNA reads TGTGCCAGCAGCTTACTTGATTACAAGGACAGGGACTTCACCGGGGAGCTGTTTTTT.